The 25 T cell receptor beta chains below come from one sample, sequenced in a study of Ad26.COV2.S vaccination and SARS-CoV-2 variants. The treatment denotes: 15 to 20 received Ad26.COV2.S at low or high dose, single or two shots; about 5 received placebo; per-sample allocation not given. Collection of the samples took place on day 63 after the first injection of vaccine or placebo. This table comes from immunoSEQ multiplex PCR, and its TCRdb copy is limited to in-frame clones, with some not included. The sample consists of just under 250,000 clones, roughly 88% of them appearing once. Sequencing used peripheral blood, obtained in a trial of Ad26.COV2.S vaccine versus placebo. These receptors all stem from a person aged 18 to 59 who received the Ad26.COV2.S COVID-19 vaccine or a placebo.

The V and J genes are TRBV15 and TRBJ2-5; D unclear. Trimming left V 5 bases short and J 5 bases short, with 9 bases between. Germline V CDR1 and CDR2: LNHNV, YYDKDF (reference sequence). The CDR3 is 12 amino acids. The CDR3 is CATSLGKETQYF. Here the CDR3 DNA reads TGTGCCACCAGCCTAGGGAAGGAGACCCAGTACTTC.

The V and J genes are TRBV9 and TRBJ2-1; D is ambiguous. The ends were cut back, 2 bases at V and 0 bases at J, with 9 bases in the middle. Germline V gene lookup returns CDR1 SGDLS and CDR2 YYNGEE. The CDR3 is 15 residues long. The CDR3 region is CASSVQPSSYNEQFF. The CDR3 bases are TGTGCCAGCAGCGTCCAGCCTAGCTCCTACAATGAGCAGTTCTTC.

This clone was seen more than once but under ten times. V usage is TRBV3-1 (or the pseudogene TRBV3-2) and J usage is TRBJ2-7, with no clear D. Deletions cut 1 base from V and 2 bases from J, with 12 bases between. The germline CDR1 and CDR2 sequences are LGHDT and YNNKEL (reference sequence). The CDR3 extends over 15 amino acids. CDR3 sequence reads: CASSQALTITYEQYF. Written as DNA, the CDR3 is TGTGCCAGCAGCCAAGCCCTTACCATAACCTACGAGCAGTACTTC.

The chain is built from TRBV9 and TRBJ2-1; D is undetermined. CDR3 length: 14 amino acids. The germline gives CDR1 SGDLS, CDR2 YYNGEE. Trimming pared 0 bases from V and 7 bases from J, leaving 11 bases between. CDR3 coding DNA: TGTGCCAGCAGCGTAGGGACGGTGGGGAATGAGCAGTTCTTC. Its protein product is CASSVGTVGNEQFF.

This clone has only one observation. The V and J genes are TRBV24-1 and TRBJ2-1; either TRBD1 or TRBD2 may fit D (5 bases each). V dropped 6 bases and J dropped 6 bases, with 17 bases sitting between them. CDR1 is KGHDR, CDR2 SFDVKD, per germline. The CDR3 consists of 15 residues. CDR3 sequence reads: CATSSPGRGSNEQFF. CDR3 nucleotides: TGTGCCACCAGTTCCCCGGGAAGGGGTAGCAATGAGCAGTTCTTC.

The gene calls are TRBV3-1 (or the pseudogene TRBV3-2) and TRBJ1-2; maybe TRBD1 (5 bases). Trimming took off 0 bases at V and 8 bases at J, with 22 bases between the two ends. This CDR3 comprises 17 residues. Germline CDR1 is LGHDT and CDR2 is YNNKEL (reference sequence). The CDR3 DNA is TGTGCCAGCAGCCAAGATCCCGGCCCTGGCGGGGCGGAAGGCTACACCTTC. It encodes CASSQDPGPGGAEGYTF.

The rearrangement links TRBV19 to TRBJ1-3; D gene ambiguous. This CDR3 region has 12 residues. The ends were cut back, 0 bases at V and 7 bases at J, with 4 bases in the middle. Germline CDR1 and CDR2: LNHDA and SQIVND (reference sequence). CDR3 bases: TGTGCCAGTAGTATAGATCGGAACACCATATATTTT. It codes for CASSIDRNTIYF.

The chain couples TRBV5-1 to TRBJ2-5, with D hard to call. The germline gives CDR1 SGHRS, CDR2 YFSETQ. V was trimmed by 0 bases and J by 8 bases, leaving 11 bases between them. This CDR3 is 13 amino acids long. For the CDR3, the DNA is TGCGCCAGCAGCTTGGAACCCCTCGGTACCCAGTACTTC. This sequence encodes CASSLEPLGTQYF.

The J gene is TRBJ1-1, the V gene TRBV29-1; no definite D call. Germline CDR1 reads SQVTM; CDR2 reads ANQGSEA. The length of the CDR3 is 11 residues. The V and J ends lost 5 bases and 0 bases respectively, with 4 bases between them. This CDR3 reads CSVKMNTEAFF. Here the CDR3 DNA reads TGCAGCGTTAAAATGAACACTGAAGCTTTCTTT.

The CDR3 sequence: CASSLGAGGPLYNEQFF. CDR3 nucleotide sequence: TGTGCCAGCAGCTTAGGCGCGGGGGGGCCCCTTTACAATGAGCAGTTCTTC. This sequence joins TRBV7-8 and TRBJ2-1, with TRBD2 identical over 9 bases. Germline V CDR1 and CDR2: SGHVS, FQNEAQ. The CDR3 sequence is 17 residues long. J gave up 4 bases and V 1 base, and 8 bases lay outside the gene matches.

The chain links TRBV29-1 to TRBJ2-3; D unclear. V lost 4 bases and J 4 bases, leaving 6 bases between the germline ends. The CDR3 extends over 11 amino acids. Germline V lookup: CDR1 SQVTM, CDR2 ANQGSEA. CDR3 loop: CSVAWSDTQYF. CDR3 sequence (DNA): TGCAGCGTTGCGTGGTCAGATACGCAGTATTTT.

The CDR3 nucleotides read TGTGCCAGCAGTTTTAGCGGGGGCGTCACCGGGGAGCTGTTTTTT. Its protein is CASSFSGGVTGELFF. This sequence joins TRBV28 and TRBJ2-2; the match to TRBD2 covers 9 bases. The CDR3 is made up of 15 amino acids. V shed 3 bases, J shed 4 bases, and the junction held 3 bases outside the gene matches. Germline CDR1 and CDR2: MDHEN and SYDVKM.

V gene TRBV6-4 combines with J gene TRBJ2-1; D might be TRBD1 (5 bases). The V end was cut by 3 bases, the J end by 10 bases, with 16 bases between. Germline V gene data show CDR1 as MRHNA and CDR2 as SNTAGT. The CDR3 runs 14 residues. The CDR3 region is CASSETALAREQFF. The CDR3, as DNA: TGTGCCAGCAGTGAGACAGCGTTGGCCAGGGAGCAGTTCTTC.

In its sample, this clone was seen a few times. The rearrangement links TRBV6-1 to TRBJ2-7; D ambiguous. CDR3 length equals 16 residues. Trimming left V 2 bases short and J 0 bases short, with 14 bases between. The germline V gene has CDR1 MNHNS and CDR2 SASEGT. CDR3 in DNA: TGTGCCAGCAGTGAATCCGGCAGTTGGAGCTCCTACGAGCAGTACTTC. It is translated as CASSESGSWSSYEQYF.

The chain combines TRBV19 with TRBJ2-2, with a possible D match to TRBD2 (5 bases). V dropped 5 bases and J dropped 5 bases, with 12 bases sitting between them. This CDR3 spans 14 amino acids. Germline lookup yields CDR1 LNHDA and CDR2 SQIVND (reference sequence). The chain's CDR3 is CASSPLGGTGELFF. The DNA of the CDR3 is TGTGCCAGTAGTCCATTAGGCGGGACCGGGGAGCTGTTTTTT.

The chain links TRBV9 to TRBJ2-3; D call uncertain. V gave up 3 bases and J gave up 2 bases, with 13 bases separating them. From germline, CDR1 is SGDLS and CDR2 YYNGEE. The CDR3 is made up of 15 amino acids. The CDR3 region is CASSGSGAFTDTQYF. The CDR3 DNA is TGTGCCAGCAGCGGCTCAGGTGCCTTCACAGATACGCAGTATTTT. The complete variable domain, with remaining parts taken from reference TRBV9 and TRBJ2-3, reads DSGVTQTPKHLITATGQRVTLRCSPRSGDLSVYWYQQSLDQGLQFLIQYYNGEERAKGNILERFSAQQFPDLHSELNLSSLELGDSALYFCASSGSGAFTDTQYFGPGTRLTVL.

CDR3 sequence (DNA): TGTGCCAGCAGGAAACAGGCGCGGGAATCACCCCTCCACTTT. Protein: CASRKQARESPLHF. This sequence joins TRBV6-5 and TRBJ1-6; tentatively, D is TRBD1 (5 bases). V was cut by 6 bases and J by 10 bases, with 16 bases left in between. Germline V gene lookup returns CDR1 MNHEY and CDR2 SVGAGI. The CDR3 contains 14 residues.

J is TRBJ2-7 and V is TRBV5-6; 10 bases fit TRBD2. The CDR3 is made up of 13 amino acids. Germline V gives CDR1 SGHDT, CDR2 YYEEEE. V trimming: 3 bases; J trimming: 6 bases; junction bases outside the gene matches: 3. The CDR3 reads CASSWTSGVEQYF. DNA for the CDR3: TGTGCCAGCAGCTGGACTAGCGGAGTCGAGCAGTACTTC.

The CDR3 here is CASSLLAGGGETQYF. Written as DNA, the CDR3 is TGTGCCAGCAGCTTACTAGCGGGGGGAGGAGAGACCCAGTACTTC. This chain joins TRBV7-9 and TRBJ2-5; 11 nucleotides match TRBD2. Unmatched junction bases numbered 3, after V lost 2 bases and J lost 4 bases. The length of the CDR3 is 15 residues. Germline CDR1 is SEHNR and CDR2 is FQNEAQ (reference sequence).

This chain joins TRBV5-8 and TRBJ2-1; tentative D call: TRBD2 (6 bases). The CDR3 contains 14 residues. Trimming removed 0 bases from V and 8 bases from J, with 12 bases in between. CDR1 SGHTS and CDR2 YDEGEE come from the germline V gene. The CDR3 region is CASSLGRVRYEQFF. The CDR3 DNA reads as TGTGCCAGCAGCTTGGGGAGGGTCAGGTATGAGCAGTTCTTC.

The chain joins TRBV10-3 to TRBJ1-1, with a weak D call TRBD1 (6 bases). This CDR3 spans 15 amino acids. Trimming took 7 bases from V and 1 from J, leaving 16 bases between them. CDR1 and CDR2 (germline): ENHRY, SYGVKD. Written as DNA, the CDR3 is TGTGCCATCAATAAGGACAGCCAAACGAACACTGAAGCTTTCTTT. This sequence encodes CAINKDSQTNTEAFF.

V gene TRBV24-1 combines with J gene TRBJ1-2; D is uncertain. The V and J ends lost 3 bases and 0 bases respectively, with 10 bases between them. CDR1 is KGHDR and CDR2 is SFDVKD in the germline V gene. The CDR3 is 15 amino acids. As DNA, the CDR3 is TGTGCCACCAGTGATACGGACGCAGCTAACTATGGCTACACCTTC. Translation gives CATSDTDAANYGYTF.

The genes are TRBV7-6 and TRBJ2-7; TRBD2 matches at 12 bases. Per germline, CDR1 SGHVS and CDR2 FNYEAQ. V lost 3 bases to trimming and J lost 0 bases; unmatched junction nucleotides: 9. The CDR3 runs 18 residues. CDR3: CASSLASGGAENSYEQYF. CDR3 sequence (DNA): TGTGCCAGCAGCTTGGCTAGCGGGGGGGCCGAGAACTCCTACGAGCAGTACTTC. The variable domain in full, completed from reference TRBV7-6 and TRBJ2-7, reads GAGVSQSPRYKVTKRGQDVALRCDPISGHVSLYWYRQALGQGPEFLTYFNYEAQQDKSGLPNDRFSAERPEGSISTLTIQRTEQRDSAMYRCASSLASGGAENSYEQYFGPGTRLTVT.

The CDR3 nucleotides are TGTGCCAGCAGCTTGGGGGACGGACCCTCCTACGAGCAGTACTTC. This gives the protein CASSLGDGPSYEQYF. The chain employs TRBV5-6 and TRBJ2-7; D tentatively fits TRBD1 or TRBD2 (5 bases each). Per germline, CDR1 SGHDT and CDR2 YYEEEE. The CDR3 covers 15 residues. V lost 0 bases to trimming and J lost 0 bases, with 10 bases between them.

This rearrangement joins TRBV12-3 or TRBV12-4 to TRBJ1-3, with a possible D match to TRBD1 (5 bases). This CDR3 has 13 residues. The V end was cut by 6 bases, the J end by 3 bases, with 9 bases between. The CDR3 protein is CASSQGLGNTIYF. CDR3 bases: TGTGCCAGCAGCCAGGGCCTTGGAAACACCATATATTTT.